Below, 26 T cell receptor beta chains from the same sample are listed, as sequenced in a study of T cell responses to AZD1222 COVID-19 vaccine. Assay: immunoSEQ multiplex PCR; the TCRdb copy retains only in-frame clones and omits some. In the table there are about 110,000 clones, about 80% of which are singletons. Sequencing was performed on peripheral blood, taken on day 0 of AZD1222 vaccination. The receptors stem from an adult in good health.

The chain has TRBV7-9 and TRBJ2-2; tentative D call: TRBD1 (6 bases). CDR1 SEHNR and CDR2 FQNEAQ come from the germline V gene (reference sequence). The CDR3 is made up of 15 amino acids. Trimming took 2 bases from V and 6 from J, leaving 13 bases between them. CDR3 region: CASSLIGQPPGELFF. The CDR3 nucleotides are TGTGCCAGCAGCTTAATCGGACAGCCACCCGGGGAGCTGTTTTTT.

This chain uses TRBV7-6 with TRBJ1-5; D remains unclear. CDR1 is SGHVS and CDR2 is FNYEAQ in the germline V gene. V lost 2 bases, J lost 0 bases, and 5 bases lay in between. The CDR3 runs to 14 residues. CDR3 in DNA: TGTGCCAGCAGCTTAACGGATAGCAATCAGCCCCAGCATTTT. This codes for CASSLTDSNQPQHF.

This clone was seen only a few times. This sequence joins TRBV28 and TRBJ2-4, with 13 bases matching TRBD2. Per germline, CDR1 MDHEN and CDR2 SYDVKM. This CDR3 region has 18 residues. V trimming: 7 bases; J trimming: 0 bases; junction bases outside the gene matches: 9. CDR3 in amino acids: CASISTSGRARAKNIQYF. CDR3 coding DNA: TGTGCCAGCATATCTACTAGCGGGAGGGCCAGAGCCAAAAACATTCAGTACTTC.

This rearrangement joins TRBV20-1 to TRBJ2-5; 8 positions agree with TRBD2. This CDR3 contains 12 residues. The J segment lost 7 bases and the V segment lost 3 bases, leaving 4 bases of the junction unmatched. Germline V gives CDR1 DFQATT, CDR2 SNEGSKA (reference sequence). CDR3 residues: CSASSGKWTQYF. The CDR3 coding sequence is TGCAGTGCTAGTAGCGGGAAATGGACCCAGTACTTC.

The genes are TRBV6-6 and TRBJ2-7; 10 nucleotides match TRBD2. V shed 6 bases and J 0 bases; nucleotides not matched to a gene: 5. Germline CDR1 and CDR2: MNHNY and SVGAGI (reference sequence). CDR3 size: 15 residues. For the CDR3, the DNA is TGTGCCAGCAGGGGGGCTAGCGGGAGCTCCTACGAGCAGTACTTC. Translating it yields CASRGASGSSYEQYF.

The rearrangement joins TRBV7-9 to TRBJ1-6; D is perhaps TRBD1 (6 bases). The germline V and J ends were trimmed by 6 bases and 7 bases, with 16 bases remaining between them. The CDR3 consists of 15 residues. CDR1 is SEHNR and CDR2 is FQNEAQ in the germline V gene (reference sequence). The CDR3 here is CASSSLRGKNSPLHF. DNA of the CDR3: TGTGCCAGCAGTTCCCTCAGGGGCAAAAATTCACCCCTCCACTTT.

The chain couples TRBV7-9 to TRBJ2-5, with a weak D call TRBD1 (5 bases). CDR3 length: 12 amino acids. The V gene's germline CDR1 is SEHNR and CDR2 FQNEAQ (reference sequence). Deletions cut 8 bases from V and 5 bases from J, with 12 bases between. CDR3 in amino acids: CASRGRGETQYF. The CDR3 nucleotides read TGTGCCAGCCGCGGAAGGGGTGAGACCCAGTACTTC. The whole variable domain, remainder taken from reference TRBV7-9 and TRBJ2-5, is DTGVSQNPRHKITKRGQNVTFRCDPISEHNRLYWYRQTLGQGPEFLTYFQNEAQLEKSRLLSDRFSAERPKGSFSTLEIQRTEQGDSAMYLCASRGRGETQYFGPGTRLLVL.

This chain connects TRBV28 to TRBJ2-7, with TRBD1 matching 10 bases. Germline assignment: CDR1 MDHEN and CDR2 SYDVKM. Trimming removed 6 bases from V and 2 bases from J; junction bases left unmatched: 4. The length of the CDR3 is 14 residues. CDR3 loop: CASRGTGVPYEQYF. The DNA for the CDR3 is TGTGCCAGCAGGGGGACAGGGGTCCCCTACGAGCAGTACTTC.

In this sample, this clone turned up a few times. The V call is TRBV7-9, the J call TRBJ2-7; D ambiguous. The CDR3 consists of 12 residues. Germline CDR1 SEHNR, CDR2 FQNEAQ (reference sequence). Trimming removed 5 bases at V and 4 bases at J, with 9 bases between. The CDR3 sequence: CASSEDFYEQYF. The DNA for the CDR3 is TGTGCCAGCAGCGAAGATTTTTACGAGCAGTACTTC. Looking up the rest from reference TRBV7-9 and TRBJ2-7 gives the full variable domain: DTGVSQNPRHKITKRGQNVTFRCDPISEHNRLYWYRQTLGQGPEFLTYFQNEAQLEKSRLLSDRFSAERPKGSFSTLEIQRTEQGDSAMYLCASSEDFYEQYFGPGTRLTVT.

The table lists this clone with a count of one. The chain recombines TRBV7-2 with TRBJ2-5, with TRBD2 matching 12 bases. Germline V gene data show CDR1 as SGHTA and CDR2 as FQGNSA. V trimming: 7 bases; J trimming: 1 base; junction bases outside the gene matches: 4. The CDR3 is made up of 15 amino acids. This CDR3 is CASTLGLAGQETQYF. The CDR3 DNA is TGTGCCAGCACCTTGGGACTAGCGGGCCAAGAGACCCAGTACTTC.

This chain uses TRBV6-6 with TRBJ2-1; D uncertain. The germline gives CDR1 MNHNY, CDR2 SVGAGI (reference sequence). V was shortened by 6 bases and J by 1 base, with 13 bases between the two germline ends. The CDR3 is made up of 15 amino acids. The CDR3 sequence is CASSTRLGSYNEQFF. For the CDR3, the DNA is TGTGCCAGCAGCACAAGACTGGGGTCCTACAATGAGCAGTTCTTC.

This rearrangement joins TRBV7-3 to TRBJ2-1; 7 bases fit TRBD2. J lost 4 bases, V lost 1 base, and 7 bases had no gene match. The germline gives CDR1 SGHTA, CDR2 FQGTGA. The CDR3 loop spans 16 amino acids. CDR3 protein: CASSLIRSGDYNEQFF. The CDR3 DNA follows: TGTGCCAGCAGCTTAATCAGAAGCGGGGATTACAATGAGCAGTTCTTC.

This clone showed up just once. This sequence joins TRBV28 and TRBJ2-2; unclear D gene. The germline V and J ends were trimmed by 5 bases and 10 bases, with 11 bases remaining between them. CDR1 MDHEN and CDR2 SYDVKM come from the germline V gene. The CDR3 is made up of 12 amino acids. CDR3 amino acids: CASSLAAAELFF. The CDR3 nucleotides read TGTGCCAGCAGTCTTGCGGCCGCGGAGCTGTTTTTT.

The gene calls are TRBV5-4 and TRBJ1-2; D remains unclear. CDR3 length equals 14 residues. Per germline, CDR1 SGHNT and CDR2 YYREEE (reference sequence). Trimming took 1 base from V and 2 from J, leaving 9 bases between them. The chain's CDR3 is CASSLPSRNYGYTF. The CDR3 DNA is TGTGCCAGCAGCTTGCCCTCGCGGAACTATGGCTACACCTTC. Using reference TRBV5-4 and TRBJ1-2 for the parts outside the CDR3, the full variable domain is ETGVTQSPTHLIKTRGQQVTLRCSSQSGHNTVSWYQQALGQGPQFIFQYYREEENGRGNFPPRFSGLQFPNYSSELNVNALELDDSALYLCASSLPSRNYGYTFGSGTRLTVV.

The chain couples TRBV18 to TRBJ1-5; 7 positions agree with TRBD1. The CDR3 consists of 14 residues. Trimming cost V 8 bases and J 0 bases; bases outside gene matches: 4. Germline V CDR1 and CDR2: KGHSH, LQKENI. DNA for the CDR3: TGTGCCAGCCGGGACAGATATAGCAATCAGCCCCAGCATTTT. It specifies CASRDRYSNQPQHF.

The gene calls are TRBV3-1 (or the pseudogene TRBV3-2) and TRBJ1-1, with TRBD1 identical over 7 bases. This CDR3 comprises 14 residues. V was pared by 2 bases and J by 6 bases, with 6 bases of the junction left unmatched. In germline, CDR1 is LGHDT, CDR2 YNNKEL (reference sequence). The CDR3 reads CASSQLQGLPEAFF. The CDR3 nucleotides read TGTGCCAGCAGCCAACTACAGGGGTTGCCTGAAGCTTTCTTT.

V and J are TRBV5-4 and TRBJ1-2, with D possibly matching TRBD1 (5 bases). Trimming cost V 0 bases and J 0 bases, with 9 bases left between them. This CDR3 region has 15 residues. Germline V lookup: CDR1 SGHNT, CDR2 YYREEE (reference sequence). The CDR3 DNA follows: TGTGCCAGCAGCTTGGTACAGGTTCCTAACTATGGCTACACCTTC. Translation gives CASSLVQVPNYGYTF.

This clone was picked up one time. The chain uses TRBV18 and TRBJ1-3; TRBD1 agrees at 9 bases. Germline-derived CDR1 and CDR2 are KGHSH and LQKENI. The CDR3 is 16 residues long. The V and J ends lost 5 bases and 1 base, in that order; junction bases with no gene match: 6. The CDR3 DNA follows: TGTGCCAGCTCAGAAGGGACAGGGTTTTCTGGAAACACCATATATTTT. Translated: CASSEGTGFSGNTIYF.

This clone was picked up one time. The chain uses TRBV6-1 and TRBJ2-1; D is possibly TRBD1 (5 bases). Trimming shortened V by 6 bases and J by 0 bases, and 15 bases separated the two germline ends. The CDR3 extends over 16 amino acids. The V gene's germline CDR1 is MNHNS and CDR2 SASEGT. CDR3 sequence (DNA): TGTGCCAGCAGCGAACAAGGGGCGAGCTCCTACAATGAGCAGTTCTTC. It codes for CASSEQGASSYNEQFF.

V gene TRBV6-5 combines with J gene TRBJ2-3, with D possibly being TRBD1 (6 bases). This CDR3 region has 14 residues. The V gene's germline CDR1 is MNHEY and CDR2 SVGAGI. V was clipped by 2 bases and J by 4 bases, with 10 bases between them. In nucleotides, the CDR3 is TGTGCCAGCAGTTACGGGGGCCGGGCAGATACGCAGTATTTT. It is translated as CASSYGGRADTQYF.

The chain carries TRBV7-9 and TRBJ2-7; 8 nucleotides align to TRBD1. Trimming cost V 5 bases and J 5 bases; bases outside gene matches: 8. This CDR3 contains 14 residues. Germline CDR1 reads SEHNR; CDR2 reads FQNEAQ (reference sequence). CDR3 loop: CASSLGQGAHEQYF. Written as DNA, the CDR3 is TGTGCCAGCAGCCTCGGACAGGGAGCCCACGAGCAGTACTTC.

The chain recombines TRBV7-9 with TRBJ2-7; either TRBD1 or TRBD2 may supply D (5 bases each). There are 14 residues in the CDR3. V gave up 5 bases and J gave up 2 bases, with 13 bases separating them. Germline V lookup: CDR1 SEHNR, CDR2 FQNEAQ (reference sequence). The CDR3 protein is CASSTRGGPYEQYF. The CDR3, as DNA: TGTGCCAGCAGCACACGTGGGGGTCCCTACGAGCAGTACTTC. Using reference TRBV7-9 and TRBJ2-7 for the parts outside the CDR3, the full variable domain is DTGVSQNPRHKITKRGQNVTFRCDPISEHNRLYWYRQTLGQGPEFLTYFQNEAQLEKSRLLSDRFSAERPKGSFSTLEIQRTEQGDSAMYLCASSTRGGPYEQYFGPGTRLTVT.

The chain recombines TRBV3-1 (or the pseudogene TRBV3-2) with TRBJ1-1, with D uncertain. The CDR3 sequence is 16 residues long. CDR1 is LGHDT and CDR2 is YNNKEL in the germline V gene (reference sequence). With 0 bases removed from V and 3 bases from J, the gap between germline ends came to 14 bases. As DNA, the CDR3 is TGTGCCAGCAGCCAAGATCCCACAGCGAGGCACACTGAAGCTTTCTTT. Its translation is CASSQDPTARHTEAFF.

CDR3 sequence: CASSLLVSIYNEQFF. In DNA, the CDR3 is TGCGCCAGCAGCTTGTTGGTGTCGATTTACAATGAGCAGTTCTTC. The chain has TRBV5-1 and TRBJ2-1; D gene unclear. V gave up 1 base and J gave up 4 bases, with 12 bases separating them. This CDR3 has 15 amino acids. Looked up from germline, CDR1 is SGHRS and CDR2 is YFSETQ.

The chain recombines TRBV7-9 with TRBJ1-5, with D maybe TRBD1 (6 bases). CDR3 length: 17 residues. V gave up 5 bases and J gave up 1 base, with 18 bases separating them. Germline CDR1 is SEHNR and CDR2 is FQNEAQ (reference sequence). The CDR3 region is CASSEEQGGMSNQPQHF. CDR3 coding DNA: TGTGCCAGCAGCGAGGAACAGGGAGGTATGAGCAATCAGCCCCAGCATTTT.

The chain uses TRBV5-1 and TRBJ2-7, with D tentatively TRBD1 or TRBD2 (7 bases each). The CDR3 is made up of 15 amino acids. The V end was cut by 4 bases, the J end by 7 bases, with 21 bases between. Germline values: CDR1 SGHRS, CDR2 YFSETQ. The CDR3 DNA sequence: TGCGCCAGCAGCAGGGAGGGACAGACCGGAGTGGAGCAGTACTTC. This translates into CASSREGQTGVEQYF.